The 10 T cell receptor beta chains listed next were all sequenced from one sample in a study of T-cell reconstitution after alpha-beta-depleted transplantation in children. The TCRbeta library was prepared with unique molecular identifiers. TCRdb re-called the PCR reads through MiXCR, storing one row per CDR3 protein. The sample lists about 500,000 distinct CDR3 sequences, about 10% seen once, with about 14% in the top ten. Material: PBMCs, mostly from graft donor cells, obtained 180 days after TCRalphabeta/CD19-depleted stem cell transplant. The source of these receptors is a female patient aged 2-10 years who had a stem cell transplant for aplastic anemia, so the T cells may come from the graft donor.

This clonotype has more than one count but fewer than ten. The V and J genes are TRBV12-3 or TRBV12-4 and TRBJ2-1; no definite D call. The CDR3 extends over 15 amino acids. Trimming took off 6 bases at V and 1 base at J, with 13 bases between the two ends. CDR3 DNA: TGTGCCAGCAGGATGGCGTTCGGGTCCTACAATGAGCAGTTCTTC. Protein sequence: CASRMAFGSYNEQFF.

The rearrangement links TRBV7-9 to TRBJ2-3; either TRBD1 or TRBD2 may supply D (5 bases each). There are 14 residues in the CDR3. The germline CDR1 and CDR2 sequences are SEHNR and FQNEAQ (reference sequence). Trimming left V 5 bases short and J 8 bases short, with 17 bases between. Written as DNA, the CDR3 is TGTGCCAGCAGCCACCTTAGAACTGGGGGTACGCAGTATTTT. Translating gives CASSHLRTGGTQYF.

This sequence joins TRBV6-1 and TRBJ2-1, with a weak D call TRBD2 (6 bases). This CDR3 spans 15 amino acids. Trimming stripped 7 bases from V and 1 base from J, with 14 bases between. From germline, CDR1 is MNHNS and CDR2 SASEGT. CDR3 in DNA: TGTGCCAGCAAGATCCGACTAGTTTCCTACAATGAGCAGTTCTTC. Translation: CASKIRLVSYNEQFF.

In this sample, this clonotype turned up many times. V and J are TRBV7-2 and TRBJ1-1, with D possibly being TRBD1 (5 bases). The CDR3 loop spans 13 amino acids. Germline V gene data show CDR1 as SGHTA and CDR2 as FQGNSA. Trimming stripped 5 bases from V and 1 base from J, with 8 bases between. As DNA, the CDR3 is TGTGCCAGCAGCATAGACAGGAACACTGAAGCTTTCTTT. This gives the protein CASSIDRNTEAFF. The whole variable domain, remainder taken from reference TRBV7-2 and TRBJ1-1, is GAGVSQSPSNKVTEKGKDVELRCDPISGHTALYWYRQSLGQGLEFLIYFQGNSAPDKSGLPSDRFSAERTGGSVSTLTIQRTQQEDSAVYLCASSIDRNTEAFFGQGTRLTVV.

The chain uses TRBV12-3 or TRBV12-4 and TRBJ1-2; no definite D call. The CDR3 covers 14 residues. V was shortened by 3 bases and J by 2 bases, with 10 bases between the two germline ends. CDR3 residues: CASSFGLTNYGYTF. The CDR3 DNA follows: TGTGCCAGCAGTTTCGGTCTGACCAACTATGGCTACACCTTC.

There are a few counts of this clonotype. The V and J genes are TRBV18 and TRBJ2-3, with 9 bases lining up with TRBD2. The CDR3 totals 15 residues. Germline V gives CDR1 KGHSH, CDR2 LQKENI. The V gene end was trimmed by 2 bases and the J gene end by 2 bases; junction bases not matched to a gene: 2. CDR3: CASSPTSGFTDTQYF. The CDR3, as DNA: TGTGCCAGCTCACCAACTAGCGGGTTCACAGATACGCAGTATTTT. The full variable domain, its missing parts supplied by reference TRBV18 and TRBJ2-3, is NAGVMQNPRHLVRRRGQEARLRCSPMKGHSHVYWYRQLPEEGLKFMVYLQKENIIDESGMPKERFSAEFPKEGPSILRIQQVVRGDSAAYFCASSPTSGFTDTQYFGPGTRLTVL.

V and J are TRBV28 and TRBJ1-2; TRBD1 agrees at 11 bases. Germline trimming cut 6 bases from V and 7 bases from J; bases unmatched to any gene: 7. Germline loops: CDR1 MDHEN, CDR2 SYDVKM. The length of the CDR3 is 14 residues. The CDR3 loop is CASSGAGTGGGYTF. In DNA, the CDR3 is TGTGCCAGCAGCGGGGCCGGGACAGGGGGTGGCTACACCTTC.

V usage is TRBV20-1 and J usage is TRBJ2-7; D gene unclear. Trimming took off 1 base at V and 3 bases at J, with 10 bases between the two ends. Germline loops: CDR1 DFQATT, CDR2 SNEGSKA (reference sequence). The CDR3 runs 13 residues. The CDR3 nucleotides read TGCAGTGCTAGAGCAAACTTCCGCTACGAGCAGTACGTC. Protein: CSARANFRYEQYV.

This clonotype was seen only a few times. V gene TRBV19 combines with J gene TRBJ1-6; D remains unclear. Germline loops: CDR1 LNHDA, CDR2 SQIVND (reference sequence). The V end was cut by 4 bases, the J end by 8 bases, with 12 bases between. The CDR3 totals 14 residues. Written as DNA, the CDR3 is TGTGCCAGTAGTAATCCCAGTGGAGATTCACCCCTCCACTTT. It yields the protein CASSNPSGDSPLHF. Variable domain in full (rest from reference TRBV19 and TRBJ1-6): DGGITQSPKYLFRKEGQNVTLSCEQNLNHDAMYWYRQDPGQGLRLIYYSQIVNDFQKGDIAEGYSVSREKKESFPLTVTSAQKNPTAFYLCASSNPSGDSPLHFGNGTRLTVT.

This clonotype was counted between two and nine times. The chain is built from TRBV3-1 and TRBJ1-5; D unresolved. CDR1 LGHDT and CDR2 YNNKEL come from the germline V gene (reference sequence). The CDR3 covers 13 residues. Trimming shortened V by 1 base and J by 7 bases, and 8 bases separated the two germline ends. The CDR3 reads CASSQGPRQPQHF. The CDR3 region has the DNA TGTGCCAGCAGCCAAGGTCCCAGACAGCCCCAGCATTTT.